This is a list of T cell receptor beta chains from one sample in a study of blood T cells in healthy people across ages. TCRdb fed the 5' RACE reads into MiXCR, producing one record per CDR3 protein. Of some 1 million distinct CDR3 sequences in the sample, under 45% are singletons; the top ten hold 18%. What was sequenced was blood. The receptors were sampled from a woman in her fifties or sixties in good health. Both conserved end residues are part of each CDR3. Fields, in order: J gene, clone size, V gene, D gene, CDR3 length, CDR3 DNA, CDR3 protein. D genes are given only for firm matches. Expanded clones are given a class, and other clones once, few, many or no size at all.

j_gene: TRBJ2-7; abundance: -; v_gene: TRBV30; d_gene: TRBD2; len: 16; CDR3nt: TGTGCCTGTTTTAAGCGGGAGGCTCAATCCTCCTACGAGCAGTACTTC; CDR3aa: CACFKREAQSSYEQYF
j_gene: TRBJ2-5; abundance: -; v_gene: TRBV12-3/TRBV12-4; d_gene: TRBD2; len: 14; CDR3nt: TGTGCCAGCAGCCCGACTAGCGACCAAGAGACCCAGTACTTC; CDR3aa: CASSPTSDQETQYF
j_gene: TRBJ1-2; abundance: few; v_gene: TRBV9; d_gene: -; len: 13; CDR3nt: TGTGCCAGCAGCGTAGATGGTAGGGATGGCTACACCTTC; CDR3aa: CASSVDGRDGYTF
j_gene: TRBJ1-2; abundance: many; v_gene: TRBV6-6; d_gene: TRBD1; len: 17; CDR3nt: TGTGCCAGCTCGAACCTCAAGGGGACAGGGACCTCCTATGGCTACACCTTC; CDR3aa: CASSNLKGTGTSYGYTF
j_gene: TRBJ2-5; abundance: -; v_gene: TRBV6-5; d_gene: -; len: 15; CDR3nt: TGTGCCAGCAGTCCCCGAGAGGGGGATTACAATGAGCAGTACTTC; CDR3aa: CASSPREGDYNEQYF
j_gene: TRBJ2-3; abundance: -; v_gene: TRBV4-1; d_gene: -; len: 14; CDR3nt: TGCGCCAGCAGCCAAGAGAGCCGCACAGATACGCAGTATTTT; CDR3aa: CASSQESRTDTQYF
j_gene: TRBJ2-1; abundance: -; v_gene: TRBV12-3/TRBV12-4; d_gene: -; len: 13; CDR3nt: TGTGCCAGCACCAACGCCCATAGCGGTGGGCAGTTCTTC; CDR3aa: CASTNAHSGGQFF
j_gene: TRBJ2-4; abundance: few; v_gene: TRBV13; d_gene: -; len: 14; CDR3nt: TGTGCCAGCAGCTCCAACGCGCAAGGGGGAATTCAGTACTTC; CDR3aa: CASSSNAQGGIQYF
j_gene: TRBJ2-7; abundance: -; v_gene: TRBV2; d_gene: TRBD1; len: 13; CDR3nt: TGTGCCAGCCAGGGGACAGGGGATATGGGACAGTACTTC; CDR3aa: CASQGTGDMGQYF
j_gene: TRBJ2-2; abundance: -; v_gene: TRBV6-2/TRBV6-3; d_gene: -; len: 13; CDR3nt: TGTGCCAGCAGGGCTACTAGCACCGGGGAGCTGTTTTTT; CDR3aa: CASRATSTGELFF
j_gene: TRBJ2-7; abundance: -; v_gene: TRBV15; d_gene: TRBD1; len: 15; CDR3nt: TGTGCCACCAGAAACGGACAGGGATCCTCCTACGAGCAGTACTTC; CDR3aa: CATRNGQGSSYEQYF
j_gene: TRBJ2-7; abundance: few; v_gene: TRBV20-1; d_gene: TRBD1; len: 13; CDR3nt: TGCAGTGCTAGAGGGTCGGGACAGGGCGAGCAGTACTTC; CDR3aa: CSARGSGQGEQYF
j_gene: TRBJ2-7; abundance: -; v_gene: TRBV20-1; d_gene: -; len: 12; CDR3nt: TGCAGTGCTGGATCCTACTCCTACGAGCAGTACTTC; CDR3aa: CSAGSYSYEQYF
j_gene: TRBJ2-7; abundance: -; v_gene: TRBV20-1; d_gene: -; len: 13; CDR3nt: TGCAGTGCTAACCCCCGGACTGTATACGAGCAGTACTTC; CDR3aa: CSANPRTVYEQYF
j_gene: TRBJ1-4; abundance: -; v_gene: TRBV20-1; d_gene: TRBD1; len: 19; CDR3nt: TGCAGTGCTAGCCTGGCGGGACAGGGAAAAATTGCAACTAATGAAAAACTGTTTTTT; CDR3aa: CSASLAGQGKIATNEKLFF
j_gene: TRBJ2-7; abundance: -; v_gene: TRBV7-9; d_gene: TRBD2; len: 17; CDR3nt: TGTGCCAGCAGGTTGACTAGCGGGAGGGCCCGGACCTACGAGCAGTACTTC; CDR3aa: CASRLTSGRARTYEQYF
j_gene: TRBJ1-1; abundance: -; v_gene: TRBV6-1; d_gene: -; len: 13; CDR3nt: TGTGCCAGCAGTCCAGACACGATCGCTGAAGCTTTCTTT; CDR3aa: CASSPDTIAEAFF
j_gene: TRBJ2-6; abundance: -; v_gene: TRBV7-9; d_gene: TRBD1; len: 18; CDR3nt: TGTGCCAGCAGCCCAGGACAGGGGGCGGTCTCTGGGGCCAACGTCCTGACTTTC; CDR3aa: CASSPGQGAVSGANVLTF
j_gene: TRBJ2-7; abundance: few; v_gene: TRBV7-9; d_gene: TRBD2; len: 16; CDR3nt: TGTGCCAGCAGCCGTGGTGTAGCGGGAGACCACTACGAGCAGTACTTC; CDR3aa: CASSRGVAGDHYEQYF
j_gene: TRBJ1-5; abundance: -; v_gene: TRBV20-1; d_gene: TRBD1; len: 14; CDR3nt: TGCAGTGCTAAACAGGGGAATGGCAATCAGCCCCAGCATTTT; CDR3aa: CSAKQGNGNQPQHF
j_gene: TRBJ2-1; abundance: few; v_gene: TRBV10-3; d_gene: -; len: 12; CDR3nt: TGTGCCATCAGTGGAATAGGAGTCGAGCAGTTCTTC; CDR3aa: CAISGIGVEQFF
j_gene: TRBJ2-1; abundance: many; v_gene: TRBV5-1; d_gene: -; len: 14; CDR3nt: TGCGCCAGCAGCTTGTTCGTGGGGGGAAATGAGCAGTTCTTC; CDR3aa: CASSLFVGGNEQFF
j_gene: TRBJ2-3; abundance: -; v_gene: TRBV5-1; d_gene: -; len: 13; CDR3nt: TGCGCCAGCAGCAGGGGAGTTGAAGATACGCAGTATTTT; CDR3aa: CASSRGVEDTQYF
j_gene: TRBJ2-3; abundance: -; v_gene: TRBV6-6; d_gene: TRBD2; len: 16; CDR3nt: TGTGCCAGCAGTGACTGGGGGACTAGCGGGAGTGGTACGCAGTATTTT; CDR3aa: CASSDWGTSGSGTQYF
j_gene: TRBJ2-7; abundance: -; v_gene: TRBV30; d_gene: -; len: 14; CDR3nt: TGTGCCTGGAGTGTACAGGCCACGGACGGCGAGCAGTACTTC; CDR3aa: CAWSVQATDGEQYF
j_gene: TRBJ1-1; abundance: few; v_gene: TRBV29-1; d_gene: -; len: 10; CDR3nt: TGCAGCGCCCGAAACACTGAAGCTTTCTTT; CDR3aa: CSARNTEAFF
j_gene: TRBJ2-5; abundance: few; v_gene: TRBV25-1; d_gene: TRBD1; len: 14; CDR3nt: TGTGCCAGTACGAGACAGGGTAGTAGTGAGACCCAGTACTTC; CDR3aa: CASTRQGSSETQYF
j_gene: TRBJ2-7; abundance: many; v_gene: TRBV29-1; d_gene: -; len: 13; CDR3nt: TGCAGCGTTGCTACCACTGAACCCTACGAGCAGTACTTC; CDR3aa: CSVATTEPYEQYF
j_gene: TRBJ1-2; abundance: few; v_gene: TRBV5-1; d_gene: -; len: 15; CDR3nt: TGCGCCAGCAGCTTGCTGGAACAGGGAGACTATGGCTACACCTTC; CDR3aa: CASSLLEQGDYGYTF
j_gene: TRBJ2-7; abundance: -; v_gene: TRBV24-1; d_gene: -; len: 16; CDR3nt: TGTGCCACCAGTGATTGGGGACCCGCTGGGGCCTACGAGCAGTACTTC; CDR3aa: CATSDWGPAGAYEQYF
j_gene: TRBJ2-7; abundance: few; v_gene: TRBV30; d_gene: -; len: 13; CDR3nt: TGTGCCTGGAGTCTAGGGGGACTCTACGAGCAGTACTTC; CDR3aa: CAWSLGGLYEQYF
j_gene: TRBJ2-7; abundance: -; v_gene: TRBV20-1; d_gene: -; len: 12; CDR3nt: TGCAGTGCTAGAACAATTAGGACTCACCAGTACTTC; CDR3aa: CSARTIRTHQYF
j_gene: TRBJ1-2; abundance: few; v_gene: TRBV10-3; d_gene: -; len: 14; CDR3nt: TGTGCCATCAGTGAGAGGGAAGGGAACTATGGCTACACCTTC; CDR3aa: CAISEREGNYGYTF
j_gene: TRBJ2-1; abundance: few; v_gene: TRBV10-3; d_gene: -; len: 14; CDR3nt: TGTGCCATCAGTGGGGCTGATTCCTACAATGAGCAGTTCTTC; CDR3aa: CAISGADSYNEQFF
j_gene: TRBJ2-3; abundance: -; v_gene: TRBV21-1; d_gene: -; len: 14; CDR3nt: TGTGCCAGCAGCACGACTAGCGGCAGGGACACGCAGTATTTT; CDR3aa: CASSTTSGRDTQYF
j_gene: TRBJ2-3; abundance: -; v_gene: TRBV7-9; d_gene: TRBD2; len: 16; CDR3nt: TGTGCCAGCAGCTTAACTAGCGGGAGAAACACAGATACGCAGTATTTT; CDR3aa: CASSLTSGRNTDTQYF
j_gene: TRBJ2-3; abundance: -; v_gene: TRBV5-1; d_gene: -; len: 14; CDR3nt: TGCGCCAGCAACAAAGTGACCCATCCAGATACGCAGTATTTT; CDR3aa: CASNKVTHPDTQYF